The rows below give T cell receptor beta chains drawn from one sample of a study of blood T cell repertoires in COVID-19. Assay: immunoSEQ multiplex PCR; the TCRdb copy retains only in-frame clones and omits some. This sample has a few hundred thousand clones, with just under 90% found just once. The sequencing input was peripheral blood. The receptors were sampled from a young woman with COVID-19, enrolled during active disease. Both conserved end residues are part of each CDR3. D genes are given only for firm matches. Clone sizes are given selectively: once, few, many, or a class where the clone is expanded.

clone_size	v_call	j_call	d_call	cdr3_aa	cdr3_nt
-	TRBV5-8	TRBJ1-5	-	CASSLYRKGQPQHF	TGTGCCAGCAGCTTATACAGAAAAGGTCAGCCCCAGCATTTT
-	TRBV6-5	TRBJ1-1	-	CASRLQGFENTEAFF	TGTGCCAGCAGACTACAGGGATTCGAAAACACTGAAGCTTTCTTT
-	TRBV2	TRBJ1-5	-	CASNTQRYQPQHF	TGTGCCAGCAATACCCAGCGTTATCAGCCCCAGCATTTT
-	TRBV11-3	TRBJ1-6	-	CASSRGDNSPLHF	TGTGCCAGCAGCCGGGGGGATAATTCACCCCTCCACTTT
-	TRBV9	TRBJ2-1	TRBD2	CASSVPTSGGEQFF	TGTGCCAGCAGCGTCCCGACTAGCGGGGGAGAGCAGTTCTTC
-	TRBV6-5	TRBJ2-7	-	CASSSSRGYEQYF	TGTGCCAGCAGTTCCTCCAGGGGTTACGAGCAGTACTTC
-	TRBV2	TRBJ1-1	-	CASMPREDNTEAFF	TGTGCCAGCATGCCGCGGGAAGATAACACTGAAGCTTTCTTT
-	TRBV6-5	TRBJ1-1	-	CASSRTRNTEAFF	TGTGCCAGCAGCCGAACAAGGAACACTGAAGCTTTCTTT
-	TRBV5-1	TRBJ1-1	-	CASSLTGSEGTEAFF	TGCGCCAGCAGCCTCACGGGCTCCGAGGGCACTGAAGCTTTCTTT
-	TRBV19	TRBJ1-1	TRBD1	CASSLGQGRTEAFF	TGTGCCAGTAGTTTAGGACAGGGGAGGACTGAAGCTTTCTTT
few	TRBV5-1	TRBJ1-2	-	CASRLQDNYGYTF	TGCGCCAGCCGGCTACAGGATAACTATGGCTACACCTTC
-	TRBV4-2	TRBJ2-2	TRBD1	CASSRGQGAGELFF	TGTGCCAGCAGCCGGGGACAGGGGGCCGGGGAGCTGTTTTTT
-	TRBV3-1/TRBV3-2	TRBJ1-4	TRBD1	CASSLLGTAEKLFF	TGTGCCAGCAGCCTTTTAGGGACAGCCGAAAAACTGTTTTTT
once	TRBV28	TRBJ1-3	-	CASRPQTGGNTIYF	TGTGCCAGCAGACCTCAGACAGGTGGAAACACCATATATTTT
-	TRBV29-1	TRBJ2-7	TRBD2	CSVTGTSGGDSYEQYF	TGCAGCGTTACCGGGACTAGCGGGGGAGACTCCTACGAGCAGTACTTC
-	TRBV7-2	TRBJ2-7	-	CASSSLVDSYEQYF	TGTGCCAGCAGCTCTTTAGTCGACTCCTACGAGCAGTACTTC
-	TRBV6-1	TRBJ1-2	TRBD1	CASSATMTGWNYGYTF	TGTGCCAGCAGTGCAACTATGACAGGGTGGAACTATGGCTACACCTTC
-	TRBV18	TRBJ1-1	-	CASSQGSETEAFF	TGTGCCAGCTCGCAGGGGTCGGAGACTGAAGCTTTCTTT
-	TRBV6-5	TRBJ1-2	-	CASSYGATGDGYTF	TGTGCCAGCAGTTACGGAGCCACGGGGGACGGCTACACCTTC
once	TRBV5-8	TRBJ1-5	TRBD1	CASSPGTGINQPQHF	TGTGCCAGCAGCCCCGGGACAGGGATCAATCAGCCCCAGCATTTT
-	TRBV4-2	TRBJ1-2	TRBD1	CASRRPGQETKNYGYTF	TGTGCCAGCAGAAGACCGGGACAGGAAACTAAAAACTATGGCTACACCTTC
-	TRBV24-1	TRBJ1-1	-	CATSVPRYGGRGGAEAFF	TGTGCCACCAGTGTCCCTCGGTACGGGGGGCGCGGTGGGGCTGAAGCTTTCTTT
-	TRBV2	TRBJ1-5	TRBD1	CASSRDRGIQPQHF	TGTGCCAGCAGCCGGGACAGGGGCATTCAGCCCCAGCATTTT
-	TRBV11-3	TRBJ2-1	-	CASSPPAGLYNEQFF	TGTGCCAGCAGCCCTCCGGCGGGGCTCTACAATGAGCAGTTCTTC
-	TRBV19	TRBJ2-1	TRBD1	CASSIQQGRNEQFF	TGTGCCAGTAGTATACAACAGGGGCGCAATGAGCAGTTCTTC
-	TRBV28	TRBJ1-1	-	CASSLTRGIMNTEAFF	TGTGCCAGCAGTTTAACCCGGGGAATTATGAACACTGAAGCTTTCTTT
-	TRBV2	TRBJ2-2	TRBD2	CASSEETSGYTGELFF	TGTGCCAGCAGCGAAGAGACTAGCGGATACACCGGGGAGCTGTTTTTT
once	TRBV12-3/TRBV12-4	TRBJ2-1	-	CASSSPGNEQFF	TGTGCCAGCAGTTCCCCCGGCAATGAGCAGTTCTTC
-	TRBV6-2/TRBV6-3	TRBJ2-2	-	CASSFGGLNTGELFF	TGTGCCAGCAGTTTCGGCGGCTTGAACACCGGGGAGCTGTTTTTT
-	TRBV6-5	TRBJ1-2	-	CASSWAGRANYGYTF	TGTGCCAGCAGTTGGGCAGGGAGGGCTAACTATGGCTACACCTTC
-	TRBV4-2	TRBJ2-2	TRBD2	CASSQDPRGANTGELFF	TGTGCCAGCAGCCAAGATCCGCGGGGGGCGAACACCGGGGAGCTGTTTTTT
-	TRBV2	TRBJ1-1	TRBD1	CASSEETGSEAFF	TGTGCCAGCAGTGAAGAGACAGGGAGTGAAGCTTTCTTT
-	TRBV18	TRBJ1-4	-	CASSPNPLGATNEKLFF	TGTGCCAGCTCACCAAACCCCTTAGGGGCAACTAATGAAAAACTGTTTTTT
few	TRBV4-1	TRBJ1-2	TRBD1	CASSQGGTGGGYGYTF	TGCGCCAGCAGCCAAGGGGGGACAGGGGGCGGGTATGGCTACACCTTC
-	TRBV6-1	TRBJ1-2	-	CASSEFVRGSYGYTF	TGTGCCAGCAGTGAATTTGTAAGAGGAAGCTATGGCTACACCTTC
-	TRBV12-3/TRBV12-4	TRBJ1-2	TRBD1	CASSRQGSGSYTF	TGTGCCAGCAGCCGACAGGGTTCGGGGAGCTACACCTTC
-	TRBV7-2	TRBJ2-2	-	CASRLGLKTNLFF	TGTGCCAGCAGGTTGGGGTTGAAGACTAACCTGTTTTTT
-	TRBV3-1/TRBV3-2	TRBJ1-2	-	CASSQGQAGLNYGYTF	TGTGCCAGCAGCCAGGGGCAGGCGGGACTGAACTATGGCTACACCTTC
-	TRBV11-2	TRBJ2-2	-	CASSFRGTGELFF	TGTGCCAGCAGCTTCCGGGGCACCGGGGAGCTGTTTTTT